This T cell receptor (beta chain) was captured in a study of blood T cell repertoires in COVID-19. About the research overall: T cells, B-cell-depleted T cells, or PBMCs supplied cDNA or gDNA.

Clones were sequenced by immunoSEQ multiplex PCR, and TCRdb holds only the in-frame ones, with some missing. The table has about 410,000 clones, around 89% seen once. Trimming removed 8 bases from V and 5 bases from J, with 18 bases in between. The CDR3 runs to 14 residues. Germline V gene lookup returns CDR1 MDHEN and CDR2 SYDVKM. The rearrangement joins TRBV28 to TRBJ1-1; D gene uncertain. This receptor was taken from a woman between 35 and 50 years old with COVID-19, enrolled during active disease. Material for sequencing was peripheral blood. CDR3 DNA: TGTGCCAGCTGTGCAGTCGGGGTGGGGACTGAAGCTTTCTTT. The encoded protein is CASCAVGVGTEAFF.